Each of the 10 T cell receptor beta chains below was sequenced from the same sample in a study of identical twins. TCRdb analysed the 5' RACE reads with MiXCR anew, one entry per CDR3 protein. The sample carries hundreds of thousands of distinct CDR3 sequences, just over 7% recorded once. The same specimen was also included in a second study, on yellow fever vaccine responses in identical twins.

Specimen: PBMCs. The receptors originated from a woman aged 18-35 years in good health.

V and J are TRBV5-1 and TRBJ2-6; TRBD1 aligns across 10 bases. The V segment lost 4 bases and the J segment 3 bases; nucleotides outside the gene matches: 7. This CDR3 contains 17 residues. Germline CDR1 is SGHRS and CDR2 is YFSETQ. In DNA, the CDR3 is TGCGCCAGCAGCGTCCCGGGACAGGGGTTTGGGGCCAACGTCCTGACTTTC. Encoded protein: CASSVPGQGFGANVLTF. The whole variable domain, remainder taken from reference TRBV5-1 and TRBJ2-6, is KAGVTQTPRYLIKTRGQQVTLSCSPISGHRSVSWYQQTPGQGLQFLFEYFSETQRNKGNFPGRFSGRQFSNSRSEMNVSTLELGDSALYLCASSVPGQGFGANVLTFGAGSRLTVL.

This clonotype was seen repeatedly, ten times or more. This chain joins TRBV3-1 and TRBJ1-1; D ambiguous. CDR3 size: 15 residues. Per the germline V gene, CDR1 is LGHDT and CDR2 is YNNKEL (reference sequence). V lost 1 base, J lost 1 base, and 10 bases lay in between. Here the CDR3 reads CASSQGSTENTEAFF. The CDR3 coding sequence is TGTGCCAGCAGCCAAGGAAGCACAGAGAACACTGAAGCTTTCTTT. Looking up the rest from reference TRBV3-1 and TRBJ1-1 gives the full variable domain: DTAVSQTPKYLVTQMGNDKSIKCEQNLGHDTMYWYKQDSKKFLKIMFSYNNKELIINETVPNRFSPKSPDKAHLNLHINSLELGDSAVYFCASSQGSTENTEAFFGQGTRLTVV.

The V and J genes are TRBV20-1 and TRBJ2-6; TRBD2 agrees at 14 bases. V lost 3 bases to trimming and J lost 0 bases; unmatched junction nucleotides: 4. CDR3 length: 18 residues. CDR1 is DFQATT, CDR2 SNEGSKA, per germline (reference sequence). The CDR3 sequence: CSARGTSGGLSGANVLTF. As DNA, the CDR3 is TGCAGTGCTAGGGGGACTAGCGGGGGACTCTCTGGGGCCAACGTCCTGACTTTC.

This clonotype was seen only a few times. The CDR3 DNA follows: TGTGCCAGCAGTTTCAGGCGGGAGCACGAGCAGTACTTC. Its translation: CASSFRREHEQYF. This chain joins TRBV12-3 or TRBV12-4 and TRBJ2-7; 7 bases line up with TRBD2. The CDR3 consists of 13 residues. Trimming at V came to 3 bases and at J to 5 bases, leaving 4 bases not matched to a gene.

The chain joins TRBV10-3 to TRBJ1-1; weak D call: TRBD1 (5 bases). CDR3 size: 12 residues. Trimming left V 6 bases short and J 4 bases short, with 9 bases between. Per the germline V gene, CDR1 is ENHRY and CDR2 is SYGVKD. CDR3 sequence: CAIRGTGTEAFF. The CDR3 DNA sequence: TGTGCCATCAGAGGGACGGGCACTGAAGCTTTCTTT.

This chain links TRBV5-1 with TRBJ2-5, with 8 bases fitting TRBD2. CDR3 length: 15 amino acids. Trimming at V came to 0 bases and at J to 5 bases, leaving 6 bases not matched to a gene. From germline, CDR1 is SGHRS and CDR2 YFSETQ. The CDR3 loop reads CASSLVRGGLETQYF. The CDR3, as DNA: TGCGCCAGCAGCTTGGTTCGGGGGGGCCTGGAGACCCAGTACTTC.

This clonotype was detected only a few times. The chain couples TRBV4-1 to TRBJ2-5; the match to TRBD1 covers 9 bases. The CDR3 consists of 16 residues. V trimming: 2 bases; J trimming: 1 base; junction bases outside the gene matches: 5. Looked up from germline, CDR1 is MGHRA and CDR2 is YSYEKL. This chain's CDR3 is CASSQTGGVSQETQYF. The CDR3 DNA reads as TGCGCCAGCAGCCAAACAGGGGGCGTCTCCCAAGAGACCCAGTACTTC.

Remarks on this clonotype: One end of the junction is discordant with germline, which a read error may explain. J is TRBJ2-7 and V is TRBV7-3; 8 nucleotides line up with TRBD1. CDR3 length: 13 residues. Looked up from germline, CDR1 is SGHTA and CDR2 is FQGTGA. CDR3 coding DNA: TGTGCCAGCAGCATGGACAGGGAGGATACGAAGAACTTC. Protein: CASSMDREDTKNF.

This clonotype was seen at least ten times. This chain uses TRBV7-8 with TRBJ2-2, with TRBD2 as a possible D gene (6 bases). V gave up 0 bases and J gave up 7 bases, with 15 bases separating them. The CDR3 length is 16 residues. CDR1 SGHVS and CDR2 FQNEAQ come from the germline V gene. CDR3 sequence reads: CASSLATTTSLGELFF. CDR3 sequence (DNA): TGTGCCAGCAGCTTAGCCACGACGACTAGTCTCGGGGAGCTGTTTTTT.

This clonotype was detected ten times or more. CDR3 amino acids: CASSLYGTGDQPQHF. The CDR3 DNA reads TGCGCCAGCAGCTTGTATGGGACAGGGGATCAGCCCCAGCATTTT. The chain uses TRBV5-1 and TRBJ1-5, with 10 bases aligning to TRBD1. The CDR3 runs to 15 residues. Germline CDR1 SGHRS, CDR2 YFSETQ. Losses at the gene ends were 1 base for V and 5 bases for J; bases not matched to a gene: 3.